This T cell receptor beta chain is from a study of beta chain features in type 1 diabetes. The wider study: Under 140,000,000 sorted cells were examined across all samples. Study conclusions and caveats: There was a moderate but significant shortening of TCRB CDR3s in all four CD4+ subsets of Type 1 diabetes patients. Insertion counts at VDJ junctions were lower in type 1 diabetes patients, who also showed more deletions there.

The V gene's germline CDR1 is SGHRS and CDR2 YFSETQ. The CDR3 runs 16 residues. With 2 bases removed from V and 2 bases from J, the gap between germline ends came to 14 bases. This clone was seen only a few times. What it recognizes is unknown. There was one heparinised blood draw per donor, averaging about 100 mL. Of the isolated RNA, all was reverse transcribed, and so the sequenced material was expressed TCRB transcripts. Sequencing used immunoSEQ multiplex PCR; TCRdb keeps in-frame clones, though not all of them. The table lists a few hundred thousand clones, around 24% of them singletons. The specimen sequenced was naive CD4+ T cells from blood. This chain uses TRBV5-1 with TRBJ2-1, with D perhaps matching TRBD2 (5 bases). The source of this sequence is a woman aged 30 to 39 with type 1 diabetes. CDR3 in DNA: TGCGCCAGCAGCTTAAGTGGGAGTGCCACCTACAATGAGCAGTTCTTC. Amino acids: CASSLSGSATYNEQFF.